A selection of T cell receptor beta chains follows, all from one sample in a study of identical twins. TCRdb processed the 5' RACE reads anew with MiXCR; each CDR3 protein has one entry. The sample contains 1.5 million to 2 million distinct CDR3 sequences, about 32% of which appear only once. Sequencing was done on a sample of cord blood. Receptors were obtained from a newborn girl in good health. CDR3s include the opening cysteine and the closing phenylalanine or tryptophan. The order of the fields is D gene, V gene, clone size, J gene, CDR3 protein, CDR3 DNA. The D gene is left open where the match is weak. The size entry is marked missing in some rows and otherwise reads once, few, many or a size class.

D: TRBD2
V: TRBV12-5
size: many
J: TRBJ2-1
CDR3: CASGLGSGSLFDEQFF
DNA: TGTGCTAGTGGTTTGGGTAGCGGGAGTTTGTTCGATGAGCAGTTCTTC

D: NA
V: TRBV20-1
size: NA
J: TRBJ2-1
CDR3: CSAPSSLSSYNEQFF
DNA: TGCAGTGCTCCGTCTAGCTTGAGCTCCTACAATGAGCAGTTCTTC

D: NA
V: TRBV3-1
size: NA
J: TRBJ2-4
CDR3: CASSQDGDRQVRYF
DNA: TGTGCCAGCAGCCAAGATGGGGACCGGCAGGTTAGGTACTTC

D: NA
V: TRBV20-1
size: NA
J: TRBJ2-7
CDR3: CSAPAVRHEQYF
DNA: TGCAGTGCTCCCGCGGTGAGACACGAGCAGTACTTC

D: NA
V: TRBV18
size: few
J: TRBJ2-1
CDR3: CASSPLAGYGDEQFF
DNA: TGTGCCAGCTCACCGTTGGCAGGGTACGGGGATGAGCAGTTCTTC

D: TRBD1
V: TRBV19
size: NA
J: TRBJ1-2
CDR3: CASRTYRDRSYGYTF
DNA: TGTGCCAGTAGGACCTACCGGGACAGGTCGTATGGCTACACCTTC

D: NA
V: TRBV4-1
size: few
J: TRBJ2-7
CDR3: CASSRTVRSYEQYF
DNA: TGCGCCAGCAGCCGGACAGTCCGTTCCTACGAGCAGTACTTC

D: TRBD2
V: TRBV9
size: few
J: TRBJ2-7
CDR3: CASSAAGTSGEQYF
DNA: TGTGCCAGCAGCGCCGCCGGGACTAGCGGCGAGCAGTACTTC

D: NA
V: TRBV6-6
size: NA
J: TRBJ1-1
CDR3: CASSFGHANTEAFF
DNA: TGTGCCAGCAGTTTTGGACATGCGAACACTGAAGCTTTCTTT

D: NA
V: TRBV4-2
size: NA
J: TRBJ2-7
CDR3: CASSQEGTRSSYEQYF
DNA: TGTGCCAGCAGCCAAGAAGGGACACGGAGCTCCTACGAGCAGTACTTC

D: NA
V: TRBV4-2
size: few
J: TRBJ2-5
CDR3: CASSDYRAKQETQYF
DNA: TGTGCCAGCAGCGACTACCGCGCCAAACAAGAGACCCAGTACTTC

D: NA
V: TRBV5-1
size: NA
J: TRBJ1-1
CDR3: CASSLGTALPEAFF
DNA: TGCGCCAGCAGCTTGGGGACAGCCTTGCCTGAAGCTTTCTTT

D: NA
V: TRBV2
size: NA
J: TRBJ2-4
CDR3: CASSSPKFLQYF
DNA: TGTGCCAGCAGCAGCCCTAAATTTCTTCAGTACTTC

D: TRBD2
V: TRBV7-2
size: few
J: TRBJ2-1
CDR3: CASSLARTRELRQFF
DNA: TGTGCCAGCAGCTTAGCCCGGACTAGGGAGTTGAGACAGTTCTTC

D: NA
V: TRBV21-1
size: few
J: TRBJ2-3
CDR3: CASRQRDRPLDTQYF
DNA: TGTGCCAGCCGACAAAGGGACAGACCCCTGGATACGCAGTATTTT

D: TRBD2
V: TRBV12-3/TRBV12-4
size: NA
J: TRBJ2-7
CDR3: CASSRSGLAGANEQYF
DNA: TGTGCCAGCAGCCGATCGGGACTAGCGGGAGCTAACGAGCAGTACTTC

D: NA
V: TRBV6-2/TRBV6-3
size: NA
J: TRBJ2-5
CDR3: CASSPEREGQYF
DNA: TGTGCCAGCAGCCCCGAGAGGGAAGGGCAGTACTTC

D: TRBD1
V: TRBV20-1
size: NA
J: TRBJ1-2
CDR3: CSAKRQGLNYGYTF
DNA: TGCAGTGCTAAACGACAGGGCCTTAACTATGGCTACACCTTC

D: NA
V: TRBV21-1
size: NA
J: TRBJ2-1
CDR3: CASSVTGPLSDEQFF
DNA: TGTGCCAGCAGCGTTACGGGACCTTTGAGTGATGAGCAGTTCTTC

D: TRBD1
V: TRBV7-2
size: few
J: TRBJ2-7
CDR3: CASSPTGGFHEQYF
DNA: TGTGCCAGCAGCCCGACAGGGGGGTTCCACGAGCAGTACTTC

D: TRBD1
V: TRBV20-1
size: NA
J: TRBJ2-3
CDR3: CSARGRDRVYF
DNA: TGCAGTGCTAGAGGCCGGGACAGGGTGTATTTT

D: NA
V: TRBV5-1
size: few
J: TRBJ2-3
CDR3: CASSPGGDIDTQYF
DNA: TGCGCCAGCAGCCCCGGCGGGGACATAGATACGCAGTATTTT

D: TRBD2
V: TRBV20-1
size: few
J: TRBJ2-1
CDR3: CSATGTSLNNEQFF
DNA: TGCAGTGCAACCGGGACTAGTCTAAACAATGAGCAGTTCTTC

D: TRBD1
V: TRBV20-1
size: NA
J: TRBJ2-3
CDR3: CSAQGANWRGWGTQYF
DNA: TGCAGTGCTCAGGGGGCGAATTGGCGAGGGTGGGGTACGCAGTATTTT

D: NA
V: TRBV24-1
size: NA
J: TRBJ2-1
CDR3: CATSDPRPRGSYNEQFF
DNA: TGTGCCACCAGTGACCCGAGGCCCCGGGGGTCCTACAATGAGCAGTTCTTC

D: TRBD1
V: TRBV20-1
size: NA
J: TRBJ1-5
CDR3: CSARPTGGWKPQHF
DNA: TGCAGTGCTAGACCCACAGGGGGATGGAAGCCCCAGCATTTT

D: NA
V: TRBV6-1
size: NA
J: TRBJ1-2
CDR3: CASSEDVDYGYTF
DNA: TGTGCCAGCAGTGAAGACGTAGACTATGGCTACACCTTC

D: TRBD1
V: TRBV6-1
size: few
J: TRBJ2-7
CDR3: CASRDRGKYEQYF
DNA: TGTGCCAGCAGGGACAGGGGGAAGTACGAGCAGTACTTC

D: TRBD2
V: TRBV9
size: few
J: TRBJ2-1
CDR3: CASSVSGGPNEQFF
DNA: TGTGCCAGCAGCGTTTCGGGGGGGCCCAATGAGCAGTTCTTC

D: TRBD2
V: TRBV2
size: few
J: TRBJ2-3
CDR3: CVIGLGEGTQYF
DNA: TGTGTCATAGGACTAGGGGAGGGTACGCAGTATTTT

D: TRBD1
V: TRBV9
size: NA
J: TRBJ1-2
CDR3: CASSRGQGAEGYTF
DNA: TGTGCCAGCAGCAGAGGACAGGGGGCGGAGGGCTACACCTTC

D: NA
V: TRBV24-1
size: NA
J: TRBJ2-3
CDR3: CATSDLSGPSTDTQYF
DNA: TGTGCCACCAGTGATCTGAGCGGCCCTAGCACAGATACGCAGTATTTT

D: TRBD1
V: TRBV19
size: NA
J: TRBJ1-2
CDR3: CASKRDRTDYGYTF
DNA: TGTGCCAGTAAAAGGGACAGGACGGACTATGGCTACACCTTC

D: TRBD2
V: TRBV7-9
size: NA
J: TRBJ2-3
CDR3: CASSSIAGGFTDTQYF
DNA: TGTGCCAGCAGCTCCATAGCGGGAGGGTTCACAGATACGCAGTATTTT

D: NA
V: TRBV20-1
size: NA
J: TRBJ2-3
CDR3: CSEGESSLDTQYF
DNA: TGCAGTGAGGGAGAATCCTCCCTAGATACGCAGTATTTT

D: TRBD1
V: TRBV2
size: NA
J: TRBJ2-1
CDR3: CASSHTGETYNDQFF
DNA: TGTGCCAGCAGTCACACAGGGGAAACCTACAATGACCAGTTCTTC

D: TRBD1
V: TRBV14
size: NA
J: TRBJ1-2
CDR3: CASSHVPGQGVYGYTF
DNA: TGTGCCAGCAGCCACGTGCCGGGACAGGGTGTCTATGGCTACACCTTC

D: NA
V: TRBV11-2
size: NA
J: TRBJ1-6
CDR3: CASSFDGVGSNSPLHF
DNA: TGTGCCAGCAGCTTTGATGGTGTGGGGAGTAATTCACCCCTCCACTTT

D: NA
V: TRBV10-3
size: once
J: TRBJ2-5
CDR3: CAISQEVNQETQYF
DNA: TGTGCCATCAGCCAGGAGGTAAACCAAGAGACCCAGTACTTC

D: NA
V: TRBV12-5
size: few
J: TRBJ1-1
CDR3: CASGSRDGNTEAFF
DNA: TGTGCTAGTGGTTCTAGGGACGGGAACACTGAAGCTTTCTTT